The rows below give T cell receptor beta chains drawn from one sample of a study of cytomegalovirus exposure and HLA in healthy donors. Generated by immunoSEQ multiplex PCR, the TCRdb table keeps only in-frame clones and is missing some. This table holds roughly 140,000 clones, 82% found once. The sample was PBMCs. Source of these receptors: a man aged 25-45 years in good health and CMV-seropositive. CDR3s include the opening cysteine and the closing phenylalanine or tryptophan. The D gene is left open where the match is weak. Size tells how often a clone was seen (once, few, many) or the class of an expanded clone, and some rows leave it out.

CDR3 length: 15; J gene: TRBJ2-7; D gene: TRBD2; V gene: TRBV5-6; clone size: .; CDR3 DNA: TGTGCCAGCAGCCCTCGGGTAGCGGGAGGCTACGAGCAGTACTTC; CDR3 protein: CASSPRVAGGYEQYF
CDR3 length: 14; J gene: TRBJ1-2; D gene: .; V gene: TRBV28; clone size: once; CDR3 DNA: TGTGCCAGCAGATTCCACGACGTGATACAGGGCTACACCTTC; CDR3 protein: CASRFHDVIQGYTF
CDR3 length: 11; J gene: TRBJ1-4; D gene: .; V gene: TRBV20-1; clone size: .; CDR3 DNA: TGCAGTGCTAGAGGATTAGCCTCGCTGTTTTTT; CDR3 protein: CSARGLASLFF
CDR3 length: 16; J gene: TRBJ2-7; D gene: .; V gene: TRBV4-1; clone size: few; CDR3 DNA: TGCGCCAGCAGCCAAGAGGTTAGTTGGGCTACACGCGAGCAGTACTTC; CDR3 protein: CASSQEVSWATREQYF
CDR3 length: 13; J gene: TRBJ1-1; D gene: .; V gene: TRBV5-1; clone size: .; CDR3 DNA: TGCGCCAGCAGGGAGGACAGGAACACTGAAGCTTTCTTT; CDR3 protein: CASREDRNTEAFF
CDR3 length: 13; J gene: TRBJ1-5; D gene: .; V gene: TRBV19; clone size: .; CDR3 DNA: TGTGCCAGTAGTAGTGCAGGGACTGTGGCCCAGCATTTT; CDR3 protein: CASSSAGTVAQHF
CDR3 length: 16; J gene: TRBJ1-4; D gene: TRBD1; V gene: TRBV9; clone size: .; CDR3 DNA: TGTGCCAGCAGCGCTAGTCAGGGGGCGAGAGGTGAAAAACTGTTTTTT; CDR3 protein: CASSASQGARGEKLFF
CDR3 length: 16; J gene: TRBJ2-3; D gene: TRBD2; V gene: TRBV5-1; clone size: .; CDR3 DNA: TGCGCCAGCAGCCAGTCAGCGGGGGGCGCCACAGATACGCAGTATTTT; CDR3 protein: CASSQSAGGATDTQYF
CDR3 length: 15; J gene: TRBJ1-2; D gene: .; V gene: TRBV6-6; clone size: once; CDR3 DNA: TGTGCCAGCAGATCTAAACTCTCTTACGCCTATGGCTACACCTTC; CDR3 protein: CASRSKLSYAYGYTF
CDR3 length: 16; J gene: TRBJ2-1; D gene: TRBD2; V gene: TRBV2; clone size: .; CDR3 DNA: TGTGCCAGCAGCCCAGACGGACTAGCGGGGGGGCTTGAGCAGTTCTTC; CDR3 protein: CASSPDGLAGGLEQFF
CDR3 length: 13; J gene: TRBJ2-7; D gene: .; V gene: TRBV6-1; clone size: .; CDR3 DNA: TGTGCCAGCAGTGCCCCCCCAGGATACGAGCAGTACTTC; CDR3 protein: CASSAPPGYEQYF
CDR3 length: 15; J gene: TRBJ1-4; D gene: .; V gene: TRBV15; clone size: .; CDR3 DNA: TGTGCCACCAGCAGAGGGGGGGCAACTAATGAAAAACTGTTTTTT; CDR3 protein: CATSRGGATNEKLFF
CDR3 length: 15; J gene: TRBJ1-2; D gene: .; V gene: TRBV7-7; clone size: .; CDR3 DNA: TGTGCCAGCAGCGTCCCCACCAGGGATCACTATGGCTACACCTTC; CDR3 protein: CASSVPTRDHYGYTF
CDR3 length: 15; J gene: TRBJ1-5; D gene: TRBD1; V gene: TRBV5-1; clone size: .; CDR3 DNA: TGCGCCAGCAGCCCAGGACAGGTGGACAATCAGCCCCAGCATTTT; CDR3 protein: CASSPGQVDNQPQHF
CDR3 length: 15; J gene: TRBJ1-2; D gene: TRBD1; V gene: TRBV28; clone size: .; CDR3 DNA: TGTGCCAGCAGTCTAACCCGACAGGGGTGGGATGGCTACACCTTC; CDR3 protein: CASSLTRQGWDGYTF
CDR3 length: 14; J gene: TRBJ1-4; D gene: TRBD1; V gene: TRBV10-1; clone size: .; CDR3 DNA: TGCGCCAGCAGTGACGGGACAGCTAATGAAAAACTGTTTTTT; CDR3 protein: CASSDGTANEKLFF
CDR3 length: 12; J gene: TRBJ1-4; D gene: .; V gene: TRBV28; clone size: once; CDR3 DNA: TGTGCCAGCAGTCCGCCCGGGGTGGTACTGTTTTTT; CDR3 protein: CASSPPGVVLFF
CDR3 length: 13; J gene: TRBJ2-7; D gene: TRBD1; V gene: TRBV5-4; clone size: .; CDR3 DNA: TGTGCCAGCAGGTTCGGGACAGCCTACGAGCAGTACTTC; CDR3 protein: CASRFGTAYEQYF
CDR3 length: 11; J gene: TRBJ1-1; D gene: .; V gene: TRBV20-1; clone size: once; CDR3 DNA: TGCAGTGCTATTCCCACAGGGATGGCTTTCTTT; CDR3 protein: CSAIPTGMAFF
CDR3 length: 14; J gene: TRBJ2-7; D gene: .; V gene: TRBV5-1; clone size: .; CDR3 DNA: TGCGCCAGCAGCTACACAGGCAGGTTGGGGGAGCAGTACTTC; CDR3 protein: CASSYTGRLGEQYF
CDR3 length: 16; J gene: TRBJ1-5; D gene: TRBD1; V gene: TRBV28; clone size: .; CDR3 DNA: TGTGCCAGCAGTTCCCCTGACAGGGGGTTCAATCAGCCCCAGCATTTT; CDR3 protein: CASSSPDRGFNQPQHF
CDR3 length: 14; J gene: TRBJ2-4; D gene: TRBD1; V gene: TRBV5-6; clone size: once; CDR3 DNA: TGTGCCAGCAGCTTCTTAGGGGGCGAAAACATTCAGTACTTC; CDR3 protein: CASSFLGGENIQYF
CDR3 length: 15; J gene: TRBJ2-2; D gene: .; V gene: TRBV4-3; clone size: .; CDR3 DNA: TGCGCCAGCAGCCAAGATTCAGGGGGGACCGGGGAGCTGTTTTTT; CDR3 protein: CASSQDSGGTGELFF
CDR3 length: 15; J gene: TRBJ2-7; D gene: TRBD2; V gene: TRBV5-6; clone size: .; CDR3 DNA: TGTGCCAGCAGCCCGCTAGCGGGAGGCGCCTACGAGCAGTACTTC; CDR3 protein: CASSPLAGGAYEQYF
CDR3 length: 15; J gene: TRBJ1-2; D gene: .; V gene: TRBV5-7; clone size: .; CDR3 DNA: TGTGCCAGCAGCTTGGGGCAGTATATCCCATATGGCTACACCTTC; CDR3 protein: CASSLGQYIPYGYTF
CDR3 length: 10; J gene: TRBJ2-7; D gene: .; V gene: TRBV5-5; clone size: .; CDR3 DNA: TGTGCCAGCAGCGCGGGGGAGCAGTACTTC; CDR3 protein: CASSAGEQYF